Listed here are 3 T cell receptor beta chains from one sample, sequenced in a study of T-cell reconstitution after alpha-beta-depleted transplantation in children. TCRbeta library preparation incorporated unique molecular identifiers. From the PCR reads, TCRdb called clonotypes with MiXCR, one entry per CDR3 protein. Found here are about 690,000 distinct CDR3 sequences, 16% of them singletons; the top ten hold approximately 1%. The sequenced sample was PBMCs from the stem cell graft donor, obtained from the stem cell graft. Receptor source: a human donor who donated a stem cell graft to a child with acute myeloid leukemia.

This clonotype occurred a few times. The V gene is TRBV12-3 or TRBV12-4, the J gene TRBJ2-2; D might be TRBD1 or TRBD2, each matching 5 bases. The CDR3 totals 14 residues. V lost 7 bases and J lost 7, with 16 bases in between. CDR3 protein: CASNFGTGRGELFF. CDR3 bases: TGTGCCAGCAACTTCGGGACCGGGCGCGGGGAGCTGTTTTTT.

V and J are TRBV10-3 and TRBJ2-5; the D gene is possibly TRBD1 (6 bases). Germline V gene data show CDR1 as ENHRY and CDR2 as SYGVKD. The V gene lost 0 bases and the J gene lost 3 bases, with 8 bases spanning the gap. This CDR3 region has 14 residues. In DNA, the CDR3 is TGTGCCATCAGTGAGTCCGCAGGGGAAGAGACCCAGTACTTC. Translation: CAISESAGEETQYF.

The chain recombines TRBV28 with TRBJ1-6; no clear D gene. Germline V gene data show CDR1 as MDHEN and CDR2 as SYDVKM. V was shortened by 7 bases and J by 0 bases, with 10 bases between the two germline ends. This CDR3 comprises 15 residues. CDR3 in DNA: TGTGCCAGCATTTCCCCTAGCTCCTATAATTCACCCCTCCACTTT. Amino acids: CASISPSSYNSPLHF.